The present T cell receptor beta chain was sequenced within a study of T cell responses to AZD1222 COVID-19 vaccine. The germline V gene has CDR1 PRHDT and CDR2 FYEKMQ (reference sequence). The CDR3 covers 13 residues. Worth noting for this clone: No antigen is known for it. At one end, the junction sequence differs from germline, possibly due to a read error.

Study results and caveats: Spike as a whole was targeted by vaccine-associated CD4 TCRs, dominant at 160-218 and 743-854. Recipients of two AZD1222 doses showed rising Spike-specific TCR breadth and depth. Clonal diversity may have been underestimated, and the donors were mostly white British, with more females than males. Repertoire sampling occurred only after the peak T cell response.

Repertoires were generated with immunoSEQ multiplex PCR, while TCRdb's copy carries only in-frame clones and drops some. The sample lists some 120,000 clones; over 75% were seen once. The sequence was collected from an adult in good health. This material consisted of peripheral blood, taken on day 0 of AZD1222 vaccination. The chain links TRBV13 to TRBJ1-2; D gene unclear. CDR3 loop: CASSVGRNYGYTF. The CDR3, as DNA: TGTGCCAGCAGCGTAGGCAGAAACTATGGCTACACCTTC.